This T cell receptor beta chain was sequenced during a study of response to subunit inactivated influenza vaccine. Study-wide results and caveats: With each seasonal influenza vaccination, the authors suggested, few new T cells are recruited.

TCRdb reanalysed the RT-PCR reads using MiXCR and keeps one entry per CDR3 protein. Of about 780,000 distinct CDR3 sequences in the sample, about 18% were seen once. About this clonotype: The antigen remains unidentified.

This CDR3 spans 16 amino acids. Germline loops: CDR1 ENHRY, CDR2 SYGVKD. After removal of 6 bases from V and 6 bases from J, the junction contained 13 bases not matched to a gene. The rearrangement links TRBV10-3 to TRBJ2-5; 10 positions agree with TRBD2. Sequences were derived from PBMCs from blood, sampled 4 to 6 days after vaccination. The TCR was taken from a man in his forties or fifties who received an inactivated influenza vaccine. The CDR3 DNA sequence: TGTGCCATCAGGGAAGTCCGAGCGGGAGGGCGCCAGACCCAGTACTTC. As protein: CAIREVRAGGRQTQYF.